This TCR beta chain was sequenced in a study of siplizumab effects on memory and regulatory T cells. General study points: There appeared to be greater diversity in naive T cells than in memory cells, and naive T cells seemed major contributors to the alloresponse. Suppression by proliferating Tregs derived from siplizumab cultures was not verified. Unstimulated subset assignment was obtained for only a minor fraction of alloreactive clones.

Comment on this clone: Its matching antigen is unknown.

Sequenced by immunoSEQ multiplex PCR; TCRdb stores in-frame clones only, minus some. In the table there are about 50,000 clones, over 75% of which are singletons. Naive, memory, effector memory and TEMRA subsets that were unstimulated underwent sequencing in three donor pairs. The clonotype comes from a human donor in good health. The sequencing sample was made of naive CD8+ T cells sorted from blood.

DNA for the CDR3: TGTGCCATCAGTGAGTCCGGACTTGGGGGCTACACCTTC. Translation gives CAISESGLGGYTF. The chain combines TRBV10-3 with TRBJ1-2; D remains unclear. The CDR3 spans 13 residues. In germline, CDR1 is ENHRY, CDR2 SYGVKD. The V gene lost 0 bases and the J gene lost 8 bases, with 10 bases spanning the gap.